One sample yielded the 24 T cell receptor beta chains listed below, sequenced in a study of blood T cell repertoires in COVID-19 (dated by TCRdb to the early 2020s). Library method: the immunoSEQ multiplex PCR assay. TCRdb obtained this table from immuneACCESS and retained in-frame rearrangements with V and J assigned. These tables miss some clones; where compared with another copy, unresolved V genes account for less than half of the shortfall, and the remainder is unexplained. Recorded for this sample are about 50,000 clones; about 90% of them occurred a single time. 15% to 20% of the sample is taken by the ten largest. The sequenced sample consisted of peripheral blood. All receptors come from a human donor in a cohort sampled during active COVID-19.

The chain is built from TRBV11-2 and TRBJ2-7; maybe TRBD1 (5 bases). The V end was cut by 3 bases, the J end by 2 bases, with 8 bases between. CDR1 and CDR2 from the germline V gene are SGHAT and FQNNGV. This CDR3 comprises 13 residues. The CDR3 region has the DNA TGTGCCAGCAGCTTCAGACAGACCTACGAGCAGTACTTC. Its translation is CASSFRQTYEQYF. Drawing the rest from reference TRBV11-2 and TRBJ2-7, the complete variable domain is EAGVAQSPRYKIIEKRQSVAFWCNPISGHATLYWYQQILGQGPKLLIQFQNNGVVDDSQLPKDRFSAERLKGVDSTLKIQPAKLEDSAVYLCASSFRQTYEQYFGPGTRLTVT.

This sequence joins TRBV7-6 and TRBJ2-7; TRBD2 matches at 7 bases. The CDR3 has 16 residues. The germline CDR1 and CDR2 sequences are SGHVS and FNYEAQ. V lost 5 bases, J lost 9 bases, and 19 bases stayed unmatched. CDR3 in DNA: TGTGCCAGCAGCCCCATACCGGGAGGATCCGCGTCCGCGCAGTACTTC. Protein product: CASSPIPGGSASAQYF. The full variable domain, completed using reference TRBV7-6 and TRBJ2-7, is GAGVSQSPRYKVTKRGQDVALRCDPISGHVSLYWYRQALGQGPEFLTYFNYEAQQDKSGLPNDRFSAERPEGSISTLTIQRTEQRDSAMYRCASSPIPGGSASAQYFGPGTRLTVT.

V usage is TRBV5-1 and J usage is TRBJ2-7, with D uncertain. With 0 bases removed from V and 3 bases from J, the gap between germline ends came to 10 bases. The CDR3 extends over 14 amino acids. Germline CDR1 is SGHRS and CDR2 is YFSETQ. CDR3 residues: CASSLGGAFYEQYF. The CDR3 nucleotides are TGCGCCAGCAGCTTGGGCGGAGCCTTCTACGAGCAGTACTTC.

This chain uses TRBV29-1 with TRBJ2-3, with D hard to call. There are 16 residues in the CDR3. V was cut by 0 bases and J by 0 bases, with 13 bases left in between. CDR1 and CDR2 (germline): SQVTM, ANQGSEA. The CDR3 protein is CSVEETNSDSTDTQYF. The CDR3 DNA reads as TGCAGCGTTGAAGAAACGAACAGTGATAGCACAGATACGCAGTATTTT.

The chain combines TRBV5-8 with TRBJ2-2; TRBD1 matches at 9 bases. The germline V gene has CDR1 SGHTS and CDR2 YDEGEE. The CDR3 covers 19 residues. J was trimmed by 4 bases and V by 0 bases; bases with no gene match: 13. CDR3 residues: CASSLGTGATSWSTGELFF. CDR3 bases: TGTGCCAGCAGCTTGGGGACAGGGGCGACTAGTTGGTCCACCGGGGAGCTGTTTTTT.

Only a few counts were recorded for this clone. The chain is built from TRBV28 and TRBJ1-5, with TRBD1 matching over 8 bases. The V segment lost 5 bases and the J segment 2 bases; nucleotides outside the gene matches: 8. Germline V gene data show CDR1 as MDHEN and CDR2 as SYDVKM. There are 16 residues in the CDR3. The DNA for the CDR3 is TGTGCCAGCAGTAGTTGGACAGGGACGGGCAATCAGCCCCAGCATTTT. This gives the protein CASSSWTGTGNQPQHF.

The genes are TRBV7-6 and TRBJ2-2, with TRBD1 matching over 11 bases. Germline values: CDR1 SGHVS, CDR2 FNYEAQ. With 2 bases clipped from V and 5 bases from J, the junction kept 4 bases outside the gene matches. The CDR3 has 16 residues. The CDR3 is CASSLIGTGGTGELFF. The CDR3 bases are TGTGCCAGCAGCTTAATTGGGACAGGGGGAACCGGGGAGCTGTTTTTT.

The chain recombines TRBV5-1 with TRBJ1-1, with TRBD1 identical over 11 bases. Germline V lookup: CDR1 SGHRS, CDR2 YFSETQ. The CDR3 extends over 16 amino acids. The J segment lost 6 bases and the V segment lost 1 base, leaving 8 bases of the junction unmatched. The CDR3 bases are TGCGCCAGCAGCTTGCCCAGGACAGGGGGCAACGCTGAAGCTTTCTTT. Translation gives CASSLPRTGGNAEAFF.

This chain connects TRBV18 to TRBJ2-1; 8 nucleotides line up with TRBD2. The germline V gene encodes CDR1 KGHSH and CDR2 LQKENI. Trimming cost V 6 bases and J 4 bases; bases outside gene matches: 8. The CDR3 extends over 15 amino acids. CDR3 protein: CASSTASGYYNEQFF. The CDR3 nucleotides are TGTGCCAGCTCGACCGCTAGCGGGTATTACAATGAGCAGTTCTTC.

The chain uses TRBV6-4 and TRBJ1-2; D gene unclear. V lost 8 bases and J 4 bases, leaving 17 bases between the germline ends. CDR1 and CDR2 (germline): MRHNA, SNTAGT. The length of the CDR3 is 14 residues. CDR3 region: CASSNVPETYGYTF. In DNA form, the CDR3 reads TGTGCCAGCTCGAACGTGCCGGAGACCTATGGCTACACCTTC.

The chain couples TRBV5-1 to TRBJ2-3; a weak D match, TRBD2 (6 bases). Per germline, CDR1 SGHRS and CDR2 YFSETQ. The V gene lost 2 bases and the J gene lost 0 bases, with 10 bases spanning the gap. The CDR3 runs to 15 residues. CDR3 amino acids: CASSFGGPSTDTQYF. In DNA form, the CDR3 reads TGCGCCAGCAGCTTCGGGGGACCCAGCACAGATACGCAGTATTTT.

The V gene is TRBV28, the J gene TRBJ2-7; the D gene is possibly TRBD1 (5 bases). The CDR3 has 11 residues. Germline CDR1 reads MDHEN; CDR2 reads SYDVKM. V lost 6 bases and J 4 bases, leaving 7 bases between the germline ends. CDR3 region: CASRTAYEQYF. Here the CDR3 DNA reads TGTGCCAGCAGGACAGCTTACGAGCAGTACTTC.

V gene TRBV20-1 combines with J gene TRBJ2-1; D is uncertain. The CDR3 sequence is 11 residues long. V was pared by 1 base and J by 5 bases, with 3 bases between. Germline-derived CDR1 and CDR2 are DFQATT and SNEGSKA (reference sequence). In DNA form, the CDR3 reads TGCAGTGCTAGAGGGCACAATGAGCAGTTCTTC. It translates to CSARGHNEQFF.

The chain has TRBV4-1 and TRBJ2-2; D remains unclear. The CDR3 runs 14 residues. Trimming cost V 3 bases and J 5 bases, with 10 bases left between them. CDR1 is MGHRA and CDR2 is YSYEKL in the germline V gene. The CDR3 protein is CASSQPFRTGELFF. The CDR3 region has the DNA TGCGCCAGCAGCCAGCCATTCAGGACCGGGGAGCTGTTTTTT.

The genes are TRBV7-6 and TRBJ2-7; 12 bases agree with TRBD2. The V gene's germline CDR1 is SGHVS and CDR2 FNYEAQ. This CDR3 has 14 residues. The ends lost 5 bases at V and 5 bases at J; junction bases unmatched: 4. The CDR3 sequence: CASSPSGGANEQYF. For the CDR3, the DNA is TGTGCCAGCAGCCCTAGCGGGGGGGCCAACGAGCAGTACTTC.

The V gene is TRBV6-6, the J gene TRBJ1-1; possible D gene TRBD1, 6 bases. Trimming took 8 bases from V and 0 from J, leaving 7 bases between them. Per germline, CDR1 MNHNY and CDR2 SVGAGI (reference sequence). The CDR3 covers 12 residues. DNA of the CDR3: TGTGCCAGCGGACAGTTGAACACTGAAGCTTTCTTT. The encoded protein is CASGQLNTEAFF.

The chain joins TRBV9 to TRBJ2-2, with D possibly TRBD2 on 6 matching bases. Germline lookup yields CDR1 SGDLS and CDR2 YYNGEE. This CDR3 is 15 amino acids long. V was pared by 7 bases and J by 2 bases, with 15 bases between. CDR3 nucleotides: TGTGCCAGCGGAGGGCTAGGGCCCAACACCGGGGAGCTGTTTTTT. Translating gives CASGGLGPNTGELFF.

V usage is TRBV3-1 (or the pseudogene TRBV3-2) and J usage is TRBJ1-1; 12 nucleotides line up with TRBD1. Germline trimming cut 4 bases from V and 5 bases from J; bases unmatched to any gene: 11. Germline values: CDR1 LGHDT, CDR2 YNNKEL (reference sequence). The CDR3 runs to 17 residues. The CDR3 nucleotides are TGTGCCAGCAGCCTTGGGAGGGACAGGGGGCGCCGGACTGAAGCTTTCTTT. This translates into CASSLGRDRGRRTEAFF.

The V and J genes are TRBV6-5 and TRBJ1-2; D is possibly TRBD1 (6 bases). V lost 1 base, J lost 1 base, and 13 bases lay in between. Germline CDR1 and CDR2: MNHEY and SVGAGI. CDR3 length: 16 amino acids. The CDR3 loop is CASSYFGEGVNYGYTF. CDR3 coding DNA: TGTGCCAGCAGTTACTTCGGGGAGGGGGTTAACTATGGCTACACCTTC.

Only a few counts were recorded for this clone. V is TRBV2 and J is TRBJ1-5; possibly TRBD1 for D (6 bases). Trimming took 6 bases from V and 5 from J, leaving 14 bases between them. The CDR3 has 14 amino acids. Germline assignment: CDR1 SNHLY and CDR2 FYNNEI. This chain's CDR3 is CASREIQGHQPQHF. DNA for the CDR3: TGTGCCAGCAGGGAGATACAGGGACATCAGCCCCAGCATTTT.

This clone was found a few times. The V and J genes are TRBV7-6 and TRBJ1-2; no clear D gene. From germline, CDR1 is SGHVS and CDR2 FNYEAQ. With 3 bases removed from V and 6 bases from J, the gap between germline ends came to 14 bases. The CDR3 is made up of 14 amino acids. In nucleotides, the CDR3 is TGTGCCAGCAGCTTTGATTTGGGAGGCAATGGCTACACCTTC. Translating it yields CASSFDLGGNGYTF. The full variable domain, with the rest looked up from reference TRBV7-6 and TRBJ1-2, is GAGVSQSPRYKVTKRGQDVALRCDPISGHVSLYWYRQALGQGPEFLTYFNYEAQQDKSGLPNDRFSAERPEGSISTLTIQRTEQRDSAMYRCASSFDLGGNGYTFGSGTRLTVV.

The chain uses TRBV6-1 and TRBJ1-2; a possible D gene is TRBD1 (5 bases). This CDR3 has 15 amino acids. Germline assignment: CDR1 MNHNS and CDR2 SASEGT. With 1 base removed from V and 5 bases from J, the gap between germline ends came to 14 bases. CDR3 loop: CASSEGWGKGYGYTF. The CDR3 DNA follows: TGTGCCAGCAGTGAAGGTTGGGGAAAGGGGTATGGCTACACCTTC.

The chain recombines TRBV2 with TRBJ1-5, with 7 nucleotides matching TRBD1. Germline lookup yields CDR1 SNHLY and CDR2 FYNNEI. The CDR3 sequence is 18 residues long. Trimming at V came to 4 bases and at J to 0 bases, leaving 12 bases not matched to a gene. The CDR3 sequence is CASSGGQHPWYSNQPQHF. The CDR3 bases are TGTGCCAGCAGTGGGGGACAGCATCCTTGGTATAGCAATCAGCCCCAGCATTTT.

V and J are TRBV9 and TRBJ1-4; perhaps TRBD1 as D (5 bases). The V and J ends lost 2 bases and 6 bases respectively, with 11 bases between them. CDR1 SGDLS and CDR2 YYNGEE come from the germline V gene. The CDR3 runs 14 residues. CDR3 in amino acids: CASSVGGNDEKLFF. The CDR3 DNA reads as TGTGCCAGCAGCGTGGGGGGGAACGATGAAAAACTGTTTTTT.